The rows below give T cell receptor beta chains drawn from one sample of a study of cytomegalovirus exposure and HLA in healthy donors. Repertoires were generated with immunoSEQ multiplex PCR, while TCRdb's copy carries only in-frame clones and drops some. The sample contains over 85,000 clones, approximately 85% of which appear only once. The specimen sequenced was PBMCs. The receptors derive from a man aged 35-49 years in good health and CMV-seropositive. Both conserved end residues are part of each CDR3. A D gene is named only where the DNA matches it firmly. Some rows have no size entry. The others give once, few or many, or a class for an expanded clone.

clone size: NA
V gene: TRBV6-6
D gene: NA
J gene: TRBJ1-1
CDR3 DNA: TGTGCCAGCAGGCGGGGGATCGGCACTGAAGCTTTCTTT
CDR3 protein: CASRRGIGTEAFF

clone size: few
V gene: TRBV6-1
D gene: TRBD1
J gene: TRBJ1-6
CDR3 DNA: TGTGCCAGCAGTGGGACAGGGAGCTCCTATAATTCACCCCTCCACTTT
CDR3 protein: CASSGTGSSYNSPLHF

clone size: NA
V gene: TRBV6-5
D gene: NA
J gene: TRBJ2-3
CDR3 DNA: TGTGCCAGCAGACCCCCGGCGGGAAGCACAGATACGCAGTATTTT
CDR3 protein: CASRPPAGSTDTQYF

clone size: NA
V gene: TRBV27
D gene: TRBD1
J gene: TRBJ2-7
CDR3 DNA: TGTGCCAGCAGTCGCCTAGGAGACAGGGATGAGCAGTACTTC
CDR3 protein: CASSRLGDRDEQYF

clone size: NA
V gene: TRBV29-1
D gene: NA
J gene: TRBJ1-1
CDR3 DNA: TGCAGCGGGATGGTCCAGGGGAACACTGAAGCTTTCTTT
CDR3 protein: CSGMVQGNTEAFF

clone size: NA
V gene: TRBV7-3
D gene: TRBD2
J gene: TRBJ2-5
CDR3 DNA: TGTGCCAGCAGCCCTAGCGGGGGGGCGGAGACCCAGTACTTC
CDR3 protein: CASSPSGGAETQYF

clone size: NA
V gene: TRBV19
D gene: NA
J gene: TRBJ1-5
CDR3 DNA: TGTGCCAGTAGTTTCCCTGTCAGCAATCAGCCCCAGCATTTT
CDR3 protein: CASSFPVSNQPQHF

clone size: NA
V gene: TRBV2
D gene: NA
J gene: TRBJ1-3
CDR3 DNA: TGTGCCAGCACCGAGGGACTTGGAAACACCATATATTTT
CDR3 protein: CASTEGLGNTIYF

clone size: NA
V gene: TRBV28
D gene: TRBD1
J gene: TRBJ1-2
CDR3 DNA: TGTGCCAGCAGTCCCGGACAGGGCTTAAGCTATGGCTACACCTTC
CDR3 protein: CASSPGQGLSYGYTF

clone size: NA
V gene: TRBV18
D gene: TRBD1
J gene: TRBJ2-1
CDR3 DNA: TGTGCCAGCTCTCCTTCCGGGACAGGGGGCAATGAGCAGTTCTTC
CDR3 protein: CASSPSGTGGNEQFF

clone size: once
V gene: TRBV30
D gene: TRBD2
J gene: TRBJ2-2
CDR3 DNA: TGTGCCTGGAGGCCTAGCGGGAGGTACACCGGGGAGCTGTTTTTT
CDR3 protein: CAWRPSGRYTGELFF

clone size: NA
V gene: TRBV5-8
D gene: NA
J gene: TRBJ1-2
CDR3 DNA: TGTGCCAGCAGCTTGGTTGGGAGCTATGGCTACACCTTC
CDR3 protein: CASSLVGSYGYTF

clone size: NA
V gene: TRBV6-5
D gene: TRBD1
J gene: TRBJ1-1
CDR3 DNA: TGTGCCAGCAGTCAGTACAGGGGGCCAGGCGCTGAAGCTTTCTTT
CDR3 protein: CASSQYRGPGAEAFF

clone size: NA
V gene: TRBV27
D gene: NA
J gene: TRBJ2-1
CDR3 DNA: TGTGCCAGCAGTCTGGCGGCCCCCTACAATGAGCAGTTCTTC
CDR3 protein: CASSLAAPYNEQFF

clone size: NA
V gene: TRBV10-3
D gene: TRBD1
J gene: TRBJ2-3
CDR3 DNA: TGTGCCATCAGTGTCACGGGACAGGGAGGTTCAGATACGCAGTATTTT
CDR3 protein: CAISVTGQGGSDTQYF

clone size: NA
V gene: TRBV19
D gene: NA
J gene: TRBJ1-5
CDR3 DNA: TGTGCCAGTAGTATAGATCTAGGGGGTGGACAGCCCCAGCATTTT
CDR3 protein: CASSIDLGGGQPQHF

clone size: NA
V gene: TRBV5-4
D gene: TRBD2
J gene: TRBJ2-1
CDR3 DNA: TGTGCCAGCAGCTTGGCACGAGGGACTAGTGTGGGGAGCTCCTACAATGAGCAGTTCTTC
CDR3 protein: CASSLARGTSVGSSYNEQFF

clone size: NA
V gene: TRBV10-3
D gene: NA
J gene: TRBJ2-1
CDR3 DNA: TGTGCCATCAGGGGGGCGACTCGCTACAATGAGCAGTTCTTC
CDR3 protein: CAIRGATRYNEQFF

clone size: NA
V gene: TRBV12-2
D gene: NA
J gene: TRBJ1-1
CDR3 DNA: TGTGCAAGTCGCTTAAAGGCAGGCGGGCCCCTTGACACTGAAGCTTTCTTT
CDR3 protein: CASRLKAGGPLDTEAFF

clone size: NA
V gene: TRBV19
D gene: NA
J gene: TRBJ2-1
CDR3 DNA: TGTGCCAGTAGTCCCCGCGAGCTAGGACTGAATGAGCAGTTCTTC
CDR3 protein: CASSPRELGLNEQFF

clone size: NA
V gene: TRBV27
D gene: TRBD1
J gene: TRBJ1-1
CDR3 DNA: TGTGCCAGCAGTCTACAGGGGGGGTTGAACACTGAAGCTTTCTTT
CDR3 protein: CASSLQGGLNTEAFF

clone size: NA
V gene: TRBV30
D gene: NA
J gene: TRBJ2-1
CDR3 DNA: TGTGCCTGGAGGTTAGGGAGACGATTCAATGAGCAGTTCTTC
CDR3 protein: CAWRLGRRFNEQFF

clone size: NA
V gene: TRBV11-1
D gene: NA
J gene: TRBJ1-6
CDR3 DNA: TGTGCCAGCAGCCACAGCCAGACACCCCTCCACTTT
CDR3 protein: CASSHSQTPLHF

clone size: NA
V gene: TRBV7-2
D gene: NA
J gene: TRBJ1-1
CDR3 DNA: TGTGCCAGCAGCTCCGCGGGGGTTGCCAACACTGAAGCTTTCTTT
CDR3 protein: CASSSAGVANTEAFF